This TCR beta chain was sequenced during a study of beta chain features in type 1 diabetes (dated by TCRdb to the late 2010s). About the study as a whole: Patients and healthy donors did not differ in mean age, gender distribution, total cell number or subset yield. Regulatory and stem cell-like memory subsets were obtained from only 8 patients and about eight healthy donors, while naive and central memory subsets were obtained from all 30 or so donors. A total of 85 million to 140 million sorted cells were examined across all samples, and the number of cells per subset was strongly correlated with RNA yield. In the study, recently diagnosed type 1 diabetes patients and matched healthy donors were compared on the TCRB repertoires of their sorted circulating CD4+ T cell subsets. Broad study findings and their caveats: PCR might favor shorter templates, but patient and control samples were amplified and corrected together, so any skew would affect both groups equally. The naive, central memory and regulatory TCRB repertoires appeared to resemble one another more closely among patients than among healthy donors. Type 1 diabetes patients showed a moderate but significant shortening of TCRB CDR3 length in all four CD4+ subsets. Because cDNA was sequenced instead of genomic DNA, highly expressing activated cells could be over-represented, though the groups showed no difference in activation or CD3 levels. Because the HLA sub-analyses included only small numbers of individuals, any influence of HLA type on TCRB rearrangement was left unresolved. At VDJ recombination sites, patients with type 1 diabetes made fewer insertions and deleted more nucleotides, a pattern implying thymic rearrangement abnormalities.

Each donor gave one peripheral blood draw, averaging about 100 mL, which was collected into heparinised tubes. A BD FACSAria II was used to sort naive, central memory, regulatory and stem cell-like memory CD4+ T cells with a panel that included CD45RO, CCR7, CD25, CD127, CD95 and CD27. All sorted populations exceeded 98% purity. Right away, PBMCs were isolated by Lymphoprep density gradient centrifugation and were stained directly, with no culture step. So that batch effects would be minimized, each experiment stained and sorted samples in pairs, pairing one healthy donor with one patient. Turning to this clone: Its antigen specificity is not known. Base qualities were left out, and no much larger clone turns up one base away.

All of the isolated RNA was reverse transcribed with the High Capacity cDNA Reverse Transcription Kit, so expressed TCRB transcripts were sequenced. Naive, central memory and regulatory T cell samples underwent deep immunoSEQ sequencing, averaging approximately 3.5 million total reads per sample. Sorted cells were lysed in RLT buffer, and RNA was extracted using DNase-treated RNeasy Micro or Mini kits according to cell number. Each cell subset was processed on its own to prevent cross-contamination, while patient and healthy donor samples were processed together. The immunoSEQ multiplex PCR was used to amplify TCRB sequences from cDNA, yielding 87-bp fragments that span the CDR3 region. Sequencing of the amplicons was performed on the Illumina HiSeq platform. In the original analysis: PCR bias was corrected computationally using synthetic template baselines, and reads within Hamming distance 2 were collapsed, with unmergeable singletons discarded. Reads were aligned against IMGT to assign V, D and J genes, CDR3 length and insertions or deletions at six rearrangement sites. Within each subset, clonotype counts were normalized to the number of sorted cells before true diversity and Gini coefficients were calculated with the tcR R package. Repertoire sharing was quantified using the overlap coefficient calculated on TCRB nucleotide sequences. As a proxy for the pre-selection repertoire, out-of-frame TCRB sequences from naive cells were analyzed. The immuneACCESS repertoire file appears here via TCRdb, limited to in-frame rearrangements. These files lack a portion of the clones; in checked studies, under half of the deficit traces to unresolved V genes, and the cause of the others is not known. That table gives V, J and clone size, and the DNA gave D and trimming. The sample table records about half a million clones; over 25% of these occur just once. The leading ten clones occupy roughly 0.06% of the sample.

The origin of this receptor is a man between 18 and 29 years old in good health. Sequences were obtained from naive CD4+ T cells from blood. The cell subset or site label for this specimen denotes: true naive CD4+ T cells.

The nucleotides are TGTGCCAGCAGTTCCCCGTCCTACGAGCAGTACTTC. Its coded protein is CASSSPSYEQYF. This chain joins TRBV28 to TRBJ2-7; no D gene is confidently identified. Trimming removed 4 bases from V and 1 base from J, leaving 5 bases between the germline ends. Inclusive of the bounding cysteine and phenylalanine, the CDR3 is 12 residues long. Only CDR3 DNA remains: 36 bases, in frame from the first base. The CDR1 and CDR2 encoded by the germline V gene are MDHEN and SYDVKM.